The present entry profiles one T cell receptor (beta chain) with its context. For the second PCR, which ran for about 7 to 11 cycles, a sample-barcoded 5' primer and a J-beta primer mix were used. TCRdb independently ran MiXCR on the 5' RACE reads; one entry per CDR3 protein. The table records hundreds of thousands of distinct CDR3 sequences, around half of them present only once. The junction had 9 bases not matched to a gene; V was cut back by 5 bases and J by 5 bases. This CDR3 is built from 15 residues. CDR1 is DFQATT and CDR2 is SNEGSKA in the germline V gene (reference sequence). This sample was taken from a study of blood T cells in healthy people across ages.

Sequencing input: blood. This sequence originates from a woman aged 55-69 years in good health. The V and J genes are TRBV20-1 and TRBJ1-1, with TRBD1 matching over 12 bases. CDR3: CSAFHTGQGATEAFF. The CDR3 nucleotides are TGCAGTGCTTTTCATACGGGACAGGGGGCTACTGAAGCTTTCTTT.